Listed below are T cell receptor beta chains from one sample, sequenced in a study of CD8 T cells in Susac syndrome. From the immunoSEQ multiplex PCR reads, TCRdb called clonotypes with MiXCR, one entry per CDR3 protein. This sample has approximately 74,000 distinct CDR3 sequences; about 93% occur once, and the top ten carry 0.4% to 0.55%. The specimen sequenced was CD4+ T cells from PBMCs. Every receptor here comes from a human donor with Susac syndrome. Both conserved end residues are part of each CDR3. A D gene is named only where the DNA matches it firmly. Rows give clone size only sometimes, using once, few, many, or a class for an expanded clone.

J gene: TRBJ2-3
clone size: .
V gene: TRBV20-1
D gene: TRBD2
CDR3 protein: CSARDRYGTSGTDTQYF
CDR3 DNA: TGCAGTGCTAGAGATCGGTATGGGACTAGCGGCACAGATACGCAGTATTTT

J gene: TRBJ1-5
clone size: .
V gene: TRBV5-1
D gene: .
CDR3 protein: CASSLGDIRGNQPQHF
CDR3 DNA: TGCGCCAGCAGCTTGGGGGACATACGCGGCAATCAGCCCCAGCATTTT

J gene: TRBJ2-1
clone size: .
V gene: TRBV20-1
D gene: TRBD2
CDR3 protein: CSARGTRVVTSGSGGTYNEQFF
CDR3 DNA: TGCAGTGCTAGAGGCACGCGGGTTGTGACTAGCGGGAGTGGGGGAACCTACAATGAGCAGTTCTTC

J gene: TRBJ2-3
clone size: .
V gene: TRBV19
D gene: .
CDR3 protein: CASRVSGAPTQYF
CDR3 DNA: TGTGCCAGTAGAGTGTCAGGGGCCCCCACGCAGTATTTT

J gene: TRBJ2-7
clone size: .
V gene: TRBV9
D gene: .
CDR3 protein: CASSVHGGFSYEQYF
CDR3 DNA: TGTGCCAGCAGCGTCCACGGAGGCTTCTCCTACGAGCAGTACTTC

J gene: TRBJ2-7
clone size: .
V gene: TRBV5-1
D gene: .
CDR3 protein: CASSTGGTLYEQYF
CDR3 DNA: TGCGCCAGCAGCACAGGTGGCACCCTCTACGAGCAGTACTTC

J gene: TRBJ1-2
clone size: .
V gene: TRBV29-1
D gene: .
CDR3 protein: CSVEGKGTPRAYTF
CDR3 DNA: TGCAGCGTTGAGGGCAAAGGGACACCCCGAGCCTACACCTTC

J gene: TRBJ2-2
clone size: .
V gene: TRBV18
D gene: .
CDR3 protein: CASSPREANTGELFF
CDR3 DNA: TGTGCCAGCTCACCGCGAGAGGCGAACACCGGGGAGCTGTTTTTT

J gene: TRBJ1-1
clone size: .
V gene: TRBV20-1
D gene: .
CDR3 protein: CSADRGSTEAFF
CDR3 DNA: TGCAGTGCTGATAGGGGGTCCACTGAAGCTTTCTTT

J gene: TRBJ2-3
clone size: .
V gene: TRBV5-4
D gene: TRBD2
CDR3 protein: CAAASGGANRGTDTQYF
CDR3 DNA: TGTGCCGCAGCGAGCGGGGGGGCGAACCGAGGCACAGATACGCAGTATTTT

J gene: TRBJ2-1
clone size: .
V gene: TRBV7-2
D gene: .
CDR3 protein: CANSPEIQDEQFF
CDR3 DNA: TGTGCCAACAGCCCAGAAATCCAGGATGAGCAGTTCTTC

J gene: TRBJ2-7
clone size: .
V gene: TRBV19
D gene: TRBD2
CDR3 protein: CASSTSGREIHYEQYF
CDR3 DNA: TGTGCCAGTAGTACTAGCGGGAGGGAGATTCACTACGAGCAGTACTTC

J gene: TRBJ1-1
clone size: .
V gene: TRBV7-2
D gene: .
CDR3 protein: CASSTNSGLNTEAFF
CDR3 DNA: TGTGCCAGCAGCACTAACTCAGGGCTGAACACTGAAGCTTTCTTT

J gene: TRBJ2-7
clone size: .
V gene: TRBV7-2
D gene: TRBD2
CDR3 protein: CASSLAGTSGSSYEQYF
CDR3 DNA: TGTGCCAGCAGCTTAGCGGGGACTAGCGGGAGTTCCTACGAGCAGTACTTC

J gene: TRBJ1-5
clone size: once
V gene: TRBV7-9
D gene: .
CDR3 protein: CASSYRNGNQPQHF
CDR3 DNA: TGTGCCAGCAGCTACCGAAATGGCAATCAGCCCCAGCATTTT

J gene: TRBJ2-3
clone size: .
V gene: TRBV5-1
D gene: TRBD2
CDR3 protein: CASSRSGDNTDTQYF
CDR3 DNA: TGCGCCAGCAGCCGGAGCGGGGATAACACAGATACGCAGTATTTT

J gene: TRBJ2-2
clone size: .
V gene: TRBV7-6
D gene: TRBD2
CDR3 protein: CASSALAGVGAGELFF
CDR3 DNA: TGTGCCAGCAGCGCCCTAGCGGGGGTTGGGGCCGGGGAGCTGTTTTTT

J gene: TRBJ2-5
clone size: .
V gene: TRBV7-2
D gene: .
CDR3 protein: CASSLRNFQETQYF
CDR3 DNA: TGTGCCAGCAGCCTAAGGAATTTCCAAGAGACCCAGTACTTC

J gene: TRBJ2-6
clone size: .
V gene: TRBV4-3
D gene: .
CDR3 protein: CASSLSQGTGANVLTF
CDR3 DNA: TGCGCCAGCAGCCTCTCCCAGGGGACTGGGGCCAACGTCCTGACTTTC

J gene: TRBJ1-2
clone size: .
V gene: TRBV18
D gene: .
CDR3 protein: CASSSRPPKGNYGYTF
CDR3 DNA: TGTGCCAGCTCATCCCGTCCCCCGAAGGGCAACTATGGCTACACCTTC

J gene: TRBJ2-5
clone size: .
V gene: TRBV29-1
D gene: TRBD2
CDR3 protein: CSVEGPGGAETQYF
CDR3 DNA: TGCAGCGTTGAAGGCCCCGGGGGGGCAGAGACCCAGTACTTC

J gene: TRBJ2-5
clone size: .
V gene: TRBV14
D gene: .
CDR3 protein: CASSQDLDRETQYF
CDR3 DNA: TGTGCCAGCAGCCAAGACCTCGACAGGGAGACCCAGTACTTC

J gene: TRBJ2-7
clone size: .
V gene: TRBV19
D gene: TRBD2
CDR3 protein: CASSSAGGPSYEQYF
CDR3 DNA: TGTGCCAGTAGTAGTGCGGGAGGACCCTCCTACGAGCAGTACTTC

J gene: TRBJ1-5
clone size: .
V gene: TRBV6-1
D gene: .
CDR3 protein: CASSEQGENQPQHF
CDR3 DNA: TGTGCCAGCAGTGAACAGGGTGAGAATCAGCCCCAGCATTTT

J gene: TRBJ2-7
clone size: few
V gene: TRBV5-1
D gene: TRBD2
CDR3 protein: CASSLDGLAGGEQYF
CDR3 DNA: TGCGCCAGCAGCTTGGACGGACTAGCGGGAGGTGAGCAGTACTTC

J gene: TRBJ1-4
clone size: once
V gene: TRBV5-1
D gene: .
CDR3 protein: CASSSTGATNEKLFF
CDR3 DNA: TGCGCCAGCAGCTCCACAGGTGCAACTAATGAAAAACTGTTTTTT

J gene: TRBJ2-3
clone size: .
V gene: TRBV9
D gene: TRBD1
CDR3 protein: CASSVVGTGTDTQYF
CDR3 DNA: TGTGCCAGCAGCGTAGTAGGGACAGGCACAGATACGCAGTATTTT

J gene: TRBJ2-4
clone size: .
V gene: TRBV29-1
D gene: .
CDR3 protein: CSVAGIAKNIQYF
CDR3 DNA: TGCAGCGTTGCAGGTATAGCCAAAAACATTCAGTACTTC

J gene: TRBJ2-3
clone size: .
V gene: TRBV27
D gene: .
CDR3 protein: CASSLADPTGPDTQYF
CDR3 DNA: TGTGCCAGCAGTTTAGCCGATCCCACGGGCCCAGATACGCAGTATTTT

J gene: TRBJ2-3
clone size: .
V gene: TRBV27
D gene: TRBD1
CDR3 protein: CASSLRSRGTGGDTQYF
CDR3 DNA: TGTGCCAGCAGTTTACGATCGAGGGGGACAGGGGGGGATACGCAGTATTTT

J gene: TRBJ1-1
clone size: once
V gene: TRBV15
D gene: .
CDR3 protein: CATSRGGTIPEAFF
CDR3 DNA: TGTGCCACCAGCAGGGGTGGGACAATCCCTGAAGCTTTCTTT

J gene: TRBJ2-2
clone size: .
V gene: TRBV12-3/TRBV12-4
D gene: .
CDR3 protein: CASSSPGPRTGELFF
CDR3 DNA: TGTGCCAGCAGTTCCCCCGGGCCTAGAACCGGGGAGCTGTTTTTT

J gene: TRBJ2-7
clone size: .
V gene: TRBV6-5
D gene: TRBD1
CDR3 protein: CASSSRDRGFYEQYF
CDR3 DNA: TGTGCCAGCAGTTCCCGGGACAGGGGGTTCTACGAGCAGTACTTC

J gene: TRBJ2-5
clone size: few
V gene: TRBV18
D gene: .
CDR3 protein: CASSIRNFEETQYF
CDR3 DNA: TGTGCCAGCTCAATACGGAATTTCGAAGAGACCCAGTACTTC

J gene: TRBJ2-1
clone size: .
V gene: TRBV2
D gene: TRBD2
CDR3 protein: CASKRGGSNEQFF
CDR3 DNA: TGTGCCAGCAAGCGGGGGGGTTCCAATGAGCAGTTCTTC

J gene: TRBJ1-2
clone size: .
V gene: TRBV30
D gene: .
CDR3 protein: CAWSLGVYGYTF
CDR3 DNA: TGTGCCTGGAGCCTGGGAGTCTATGGCTACACCTTC

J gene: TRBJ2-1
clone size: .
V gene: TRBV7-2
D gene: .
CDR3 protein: CASSSEGKPSYNEQFF
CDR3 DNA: TGTGCCAGCAGCTCAGAAGGGAAGCCGAGTTACAATGAGCAGTTCTTC

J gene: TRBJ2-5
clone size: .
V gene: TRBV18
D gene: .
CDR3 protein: CASSPPGVGVQETQYF
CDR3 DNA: TGTGCCAGCTCACCACCGGGTGTAGGGGTCCAAGAGACCCAGTACTTC

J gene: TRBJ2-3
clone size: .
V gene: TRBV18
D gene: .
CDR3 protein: CASSRSRDTQYF
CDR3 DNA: TGTGCCAGCTCCCGTTCTAGGGATACGCAGTATTTT